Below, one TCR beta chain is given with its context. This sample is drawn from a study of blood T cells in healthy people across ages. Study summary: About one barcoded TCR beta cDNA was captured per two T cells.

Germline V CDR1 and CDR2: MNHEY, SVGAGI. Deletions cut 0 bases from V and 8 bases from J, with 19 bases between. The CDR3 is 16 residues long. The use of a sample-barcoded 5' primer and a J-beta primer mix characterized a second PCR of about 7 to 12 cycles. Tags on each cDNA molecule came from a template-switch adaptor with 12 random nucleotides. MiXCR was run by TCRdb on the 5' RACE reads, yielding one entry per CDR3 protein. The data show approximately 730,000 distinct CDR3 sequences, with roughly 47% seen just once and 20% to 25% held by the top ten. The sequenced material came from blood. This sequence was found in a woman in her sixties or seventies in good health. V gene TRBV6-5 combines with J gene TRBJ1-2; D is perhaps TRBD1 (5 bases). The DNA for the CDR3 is TGTGCCAGCAGTTACTCTTCCCCCGGGACCATTGACGGCTACACCTTC. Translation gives CASSYSSPGTIDGYTF.